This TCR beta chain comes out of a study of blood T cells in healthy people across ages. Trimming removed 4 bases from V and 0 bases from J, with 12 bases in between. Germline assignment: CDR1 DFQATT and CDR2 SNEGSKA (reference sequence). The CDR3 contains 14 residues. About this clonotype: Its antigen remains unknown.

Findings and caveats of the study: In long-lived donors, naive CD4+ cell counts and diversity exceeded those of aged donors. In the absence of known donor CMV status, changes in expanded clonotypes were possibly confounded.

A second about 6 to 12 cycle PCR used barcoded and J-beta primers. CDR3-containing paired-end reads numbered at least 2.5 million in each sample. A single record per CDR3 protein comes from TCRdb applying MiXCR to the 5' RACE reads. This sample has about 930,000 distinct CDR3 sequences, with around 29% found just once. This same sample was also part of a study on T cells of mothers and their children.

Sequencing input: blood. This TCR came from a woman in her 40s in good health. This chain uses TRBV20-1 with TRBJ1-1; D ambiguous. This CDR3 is CSAIVGRMNTEAFF. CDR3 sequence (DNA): TGCAGTGCTATCGTCGGCAGAATGAACACTGAAGCTTTCTTT.